This is a list of T cell receptor beta chains from one sample in a study of blood T cell repertoires in COVID-19. TCRdb keeps only in-frame clones here, not all; method: immunoSEQ multiplex PCR. This table holds some 100,000 clones, under 80% found once. Material for sequencing was peripheral blood. The receptors derive from a man aged 50-60 years with acute or convalescent COVID-19. Each CDR3 is given with its conserved first and last residue. D genes are given only for firm matches. The size entry is marked missing in some rows and otherwise reads once, few, many or a size class.

abundance	j_gene	d_gene	v_gene	CDR3nt	CDR3aa
-	TRBJ2-2	TRBD2	TRBV3-1/TRBV3-2	TGTGCCAGCAGCCCCGGGACTAGCGGGGACACCGGGGAGCTGTTTTTT	CASSPGTSGDTGELFF
few	TRBJ1-5	TRBD1	TRBV11-3	TGTGCCAGCAGCTTAGGCGCCCCGGGACAGGATAGCAATCAGCCCCAGCATTTT	CASSLGAPGQDSNQPQHF
-	TRBJ1-2	-	TRBV5-1	TGCGCCAGCAGCCCGGACAGATACTATGGCTACACCTTC	CASSPDRYYGYTF
-	TRBJ1-1	-	TRBV7-3	TGTGCCAGCAGGTTCAGGGAGGTAAAGAACACTGAAGCTTTCTTT	CASRFREVKNTEAFF
-	TRBJ2-5	TRBD2	TRBV7-9	TGTGCCAGCAGCCCCATACTAGCGTCCGAGACCCAGTACTTC	CASSPILASETQYF
-	TRBJ2-6	-	TRBV4-1	TGCGCCAGCAGCCAAGTGGCCGTGGTCTCTGGGGCCAACGTCCTGACTTTC	CASSQVAVVSGANVLTF
-	TRBJ2-7	-	TRBV5-1	TGCGCCAGCAGCTTGGATCCGGGACTGAACTCCTACGAGCAGTACTTC	CASSLDPGLNSYEQYF
-	TRBJ1-2	-	TRBV6-5	TGTGCCAGCAGTTATGGGACATATGGCTACACCTTC	CASSYGTYGYTF
-	TRBJ1-6	-	TRBV7-9	TGTGCCAGCAGCTTAATTCGGGGGTCGCACCACTATAATTCACCCCTCCACTTT	CASSLIRGSHHYNSPLHF
-	TRBJ1-5	TRBD1	TRBV18	TGTGCCAGCTCACCGCAGGGGGACAATCAGCCCCAGCATTTT	CASSPQGDNQPQHF
-	TRBJ2-5	TRBD2	TRBV4-2	TGTGCCAGCAGCCCCCATACCCGGACTAGTTTGATTGAGACCCAGTACTTC	CASSPHTRTSLIETQYF
-	TRBJ2-1	-	TRBV7-9	TGTGCCAGCAGCTCTCCTAGTGAGCAGTTCTTC	CASSSPSEQFF
-	TRBJ1-5	-	TRBV19	TGTGCCAGTAGTATACAGAATTGGCCCCAGCATTTT	CASSIQNWPQHF
-	TRBJ2-7	-	TRBV19	TGTGCCAGTAGTATTGGCGGTTTCTACGAGCAGTACTTC	CASSIGGFYEQYF
-	TRBJ1-1	-	TRBV5-1	TGCGCCAGCAGCTGGCAAGGGGTGGCGAACACTGAAGCTTTCTTT	CASSWQGVANTEAFF
-	TRBJ2-7	-	TRBV11-2	TGTGCCAGCAGCTCCCGGGGGTACGTCTACGAGCAGTACTTC	CASSSRGYVYEQYF
-	TRBJ1-6	-	TRBV12-3/TRBV12-4	TGTGCCAGCAATTACTATAATTCACCCCTCCACTTT	CASNYYNSPLHF
-	TRBJ1-5	TRBD1	TRBV5-1	TGCGCCAGCAGCTTGGGGGACAGGGAGGGCAATCAGCCCCAGCATTTT	CASSLGDREGNQPQHF
-	TRBJ2-5	-	TRBV20-1	TGCAGTGCTAGGTCGAACGAGGCCCAGTACTTC	CSARSNEAQYF
-	TRBJ1-2	-	TRBV5-8	TGTGCCAGCAGCGATGGACAGTACGTTCACTATGGCTACACCTTC	CASSDGQYVHYGYTF
-	TRBJ2-7	-	TRBV4-1	TGCGCCAGCAGCCAAGATCTGAGACTAGGGGACGAGCAGTACTTC	CASSQDLRLGDEQYF
-	TRBJ1-1	-	TRBV5-1	TGCGCCAGCAGCTTGGACAGGGCAAACACTGAAGCTTTCTTT	CASSLDRANTEAFF
-	TRBJ2-2	TRBD1	TRBV9	TGTGCCAGCAGCGTACAGACAGGGGGGATGATCGGGGAGCTGTTTTTT	CASSVQTGGMIGELFF
-	TRBJ2-1	-	TRBV2	TGTGCCAGCAGTGCCAGGACTTCTTACAATGAGCAGTTCTTC	CASSARTSYNEQFF
-	TRBJ2-7	TRBD1	TRBV7-9	TGTGCCAGCAGCCCGTGGACAGGGTCGGACTCCTACGAGCAGTACTTC	CASSPWTGSDSYEQYF
-	TRBJ1-6	TRBD1	TRBV6-5	TGTGCCAGCAGTTACTCCTCAGGGGGCGGAGATTCACCCCTCCACTTT	CASSYSSGGGDSPLHF
-	TRBJ1-2	-	TRBV6-1	TGTGCCAGCAGTGAATACGATCTCCGGGGCTACACCTTC	CASSEYDLRGYTF
-	TRBJ1-5	-	TRBV27	TGTGCCAGCAGTTTAGAGAGGGTTAGTCAGCCCCAGCATTTT	CASSLERVSQPQHF
-	TRBJ2-1	-	TRBV5-1	TGCGCCAGCAGCTTGGCCGGTAGCTCCTACAATGAGCAGTTCTTC	CASSLAGSSYNEQFF
-	TRBJ2-2	TRBD1	TRBV30	TGTGCCTGGTGGGGGGGACAGGGATACACCGGGGAGCTGTTTTTT	CAWWGGQGYTGELFF
-	TRBJ2-7	TRBD1	TRBV2	TGTGCCAGCCATGAGGACAGGGGGCTCGAGCAGTACTTC	CASHEDRGLEQYF
-	TRBJ2-1	-	TRBV5-1	TGCGCCAGCAGCTTGAGTGGCGGGACAGTATACAATGAGCAGTTCTTC	CASSLSGGTVYNEQFF
-	TRBJ2-5	-	TRBV5-8	TGTGCCAGCAGCGTGACAGGCCAAGAGACCCAGTACTTC	CASSVTGQETQYF
once	TRBJ2-3	TRBD2	TRBV3-1/TRBV3-2	TGTGCCAGCAGCCGAGAACTAGCGGGGGGCGGGGATACGCAGTATTTT	CASSRELAGGGDTQYF
-	TRBJ2-2	-	TRBV6-5	TGTGCCAGCAGTTACATGAGGGTCCCCGGGGAGCTGTTTTTT	CASSYMRVPGELFF
few	TRBJ2-3	TRBD2	TRBV5-1	TGCGCCAGCAGCTTGGATCCAGCGGGGTTAGCAGATACGCAGTATTTT	CASSLDPAGLADTQYF
-	TRBJ2-3	TRBD2	TRBV11-2	TGTGCCAGCAATCAGCGGGGCACTACAGATACGCAGTATTTT	CASNQRGTTDTQYF
-	TRBJ1-2	-	TRBV2	TGTGCCAGCATGTGGACAGATTCTAACTATGGCTACACCTTC	CASMWTDSNYGYTF
-	TRBJ1-5	-	TRBV18	TGTGCCAGCTCACCAGACCTCCCCGGGTCCAATCAGCCCCAGCATTTT	CASSPDLPGSNQPQHF
-	TRBJ1-5	-	TRBV19	TGTGCCAGTAGTCTTCTTCGTCAGCCCCAGCATTTT	CASSLLRQPQHF
-	TRBJ1-2	TRBD1	TRBV2	TGTGCCAGCATGAGCGGACAGGGAGTGACGTATGGCTACACCTTC	CASMSGQGVTYGYTF
-	TRBJ2-1	TRBD2	TRBV27	TGTGCCAGCAGGGAACTAGCGAAAGGCCGGGAGCAGTTCTTC	CASRELAKGREQFF
-	TRBJ2-5	TRBD2	TRBV11-2	TGTGCCAGCAGCCCAGGTCCCCGGGGGGGCCCAGAGACCCAGTACTTC	CASSPGPRGGPETQYF
-	TRBJ2-1	TRBD2	TRBV19	TGTGCCAGTAGTATTAGGGACTACTCCTACAATGAGCAGTTCTTC	CASSIRDYSYNEQFF
few	TRBJ2-3	-	TRBV2	TGTGCCATCCTACAACAGGGTACCACAGATACGCAGTATTTT	CAILQQGTTDTQYF
-	TRBJ2-2	-	TRBV14	TGTGCCAGCAGCCAAATCTCCGGGGAGCTGTTTTTT	CASSQISGELFF
few	TRBJ2-6	-	TRBV28	TGTGCCAGCAGGGTAGCGAGCTCTGGGGCCAACGTCCTGACTTTC	CASRVASSGANVLTF
once	TRBJ2-1	TRBD2	TRBV18	TGTGCCAGCTCACCCTTCTTGACTAGCGGGGACAATGAGCAGTTCTTC	CASSPFLTSGDNEQFF
-	TRBJ1-1	-	TRBV19	TGTGCCAGTAACCACTACAGGGATGCTGAAGCTTTCTTT	CASNHYRDAEAFF